This T cell receptor (beta chain) was found in a study of T cells in Graves' hyperthyroidism and ophthalmopathy. Worth noting for this clonotype: No antigen is known for it.

J lost 6 bases, V lost 4 bases, and 3 bases had no gene match. Germline V gene sequence: CDR1 ENHRY, CDR2 SYGVKD. This CDR3 is built from 13 residues. Amplification yielded TCR beta CDR3 regions, with RNA transcripts as the source. RT-PCR in the first round (using the HTBI primer set) targeted the TCR CDR3. One entry per CDR3 protein results from TCRdb running MiXCR on the multiplex PCR reads. The sample yields under 400,000 distinct CDR3 sequences, roughly 13% seen once. A lack of ophthalmopathy progression within 18 months defined stable Graves' hyperthyroidism. Orbital computed tomography and thyroid ultrasound, together with serum TRAb and thyroxine and clinical symptoms, were used for diagnoses. Findings and limits, study-wide: Before onset, by a median of about seven months, the model predicted ophthalmopathy. Most thyroid-expanded clonotypes above 0.001 were also found in blood.

The specimen sequenced was blood. This receptor was obtained from a woman in her fifties or sixties with Graves' hyperthyroidism. This sequence joins TRBV10-3 and TRBJ1-5; 7 bases agree with TRBD1. CDR3 sequence reads: CAISGTGVQPQHF. CDR3 nucleotide sequence: TGTGCCATCAGTGGAACAGGGGTTCAGCCCCAGCATTTT.